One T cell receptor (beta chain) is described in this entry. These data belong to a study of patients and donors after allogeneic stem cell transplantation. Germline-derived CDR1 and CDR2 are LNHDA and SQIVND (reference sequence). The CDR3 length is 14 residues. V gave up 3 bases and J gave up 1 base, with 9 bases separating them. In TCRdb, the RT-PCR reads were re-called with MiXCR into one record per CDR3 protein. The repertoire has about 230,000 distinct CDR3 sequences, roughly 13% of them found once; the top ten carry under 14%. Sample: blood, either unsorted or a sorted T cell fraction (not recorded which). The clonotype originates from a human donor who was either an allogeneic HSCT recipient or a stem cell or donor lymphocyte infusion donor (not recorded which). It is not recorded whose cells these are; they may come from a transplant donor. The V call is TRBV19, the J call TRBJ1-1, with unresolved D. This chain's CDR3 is CASSIPTSNTEAFF. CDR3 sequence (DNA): TGTGCCAGTAGTATTCCGACCTCGAACACTGAAGCTTTCTTT.